This T cell receptor beta chain was obtained from a study of cytomegalovirus exposure and HLA in healthy donors (dated by TCRdb to about 2017). Turning to the overall study: In an earlier analysis of fewer than 750 of the donors, under 300 Gb of sequence data and 100 million or so unique TCR beta sequences from about 179 million T cells were reported. About 280 gigabases of sequencing data and approximately 91 million unique TCR sequences made up an early release that covered roughly 670 HLA-typed donors. Of the 300 to 450 genotyped donors, more than 75% were placed in the genetic ancestry cluster associated with self-reported Caucasian donors. The study aimed to test whether signatures of past pathogen exposure could be identified by cataloging public T cell receptors. The T cell repertoires of under 750 subjects were profiled by immunosequencing and related to cytomegalovirus serostatus. In addition to the first cohort of several hundred subjects, a separate validation cohort of 120 different subjects was used. To predict cytomegalovirus infection status, the study brought together high-throughput TCR immunosequencing, statistical association of individual TCRs with disease status, and machine learning. In a later analysis, previously published TCR beta repertoires from roughly 710 donors were re-analyzed and high-resolution HLA genotyping was added so that TCR occurrence patterns could be studied. In the later analysis, no new phenotypic data were used to find candidate immune exposures; instead, reliance was placed on TCR beta sequences and their occurrence across donors. An earlier analysis of approximately 630 of the donors applied high-throughput TCR beta sequencing to assess whether each TCR beta V gene segment acted as functional or pseudogenic. Donor age, sex, ethnicity and CMV serostatus were compiled together with the repertoire data. Genome-wide SNP genotypes for about 65% of the roughly 670 donors were used in a later genetic analysis, which treated that subset as a discovery cohort. All discovery cohort repertoires had been generated on a single sequencing platform. HLA typing covered class I and class II loci at four-digit resolution. The number of donors typed differed by locus, with about 629-640 for A, B, C, DRB1 and DQB1, roughly 520 for DQA1, 600 to 610 for DPA1, and some 440 for DPB1. A handful of DR-DQ haplotypes were treated as single units for association and clustering because of strong linkage in the cohort. Among about 400 genotyped donors of the cohort, an average of roughly 230,000 unique TCR beta nucleotide sequences was sequenced per donor, of which approximately 19% were non-productive.

Turning to this clone: The target of this receptor is not known. Nothing much larger sits one base from this clone, and base qualities are not available.

Libraries were made using the immunoSEQ multiplex PCR assay. For the multiplex PCR, a mixture combining 60 forward primers for TCR Vbeta segments and 13 reverse primers for TCR Jbeta segments was used. The CDR3 region of rearranged TCR beta genes was amplified from genomic DNA by a multiplex PCR assay. On the Illumina HiSeq System, the amplified TCR beta libraries were sequenced as 87-base-pair reads. The authors processed their data as follows. In a later analysis, approximately 74 million unique TCR beta chains were counted across the 690 or so repertoires, and approximately 11 million of these chains were shared by at least two donors. To remove PCR and sequencing errors, raw reads were error-corrected and collapsed into unique sequences using a nearest-neighbor algorithm that merged closely related sequences. To assign V, D and J gene segments, CDR3 sequences were aligned to IMGT reference sequences. For a sequence to be retained, at least a six-nucleotide match to both a V gene segment and a J gene segment was required. Rearrangements were classified as productive when the CDR3 lacked stop codons and remained in frame with V and J, and all other rearrangements were classified as non-productive. Following IMGT convention, CDR3 was defined as the stretch from the second conserved V-encoded cysteine to the conserved J-encoded phenylalanine. The earlier analysis of 500 to 750 of the donors excluded any sequence lacking an unambiguous match to a single V gene segment. An earlier analysis of several hundred of the donors called V segments functional above 56.7% productive rearrangements and segregating when the between-donor standard deviation exceeded 5%. A statistical classification framework was built for diagnosing cytomegalovirus status from the catalog of TCR beta chain sequences. In a later analysis, TCR nucleotide sequences were compared against IMGT/GENE-DB human TR gene sequences so that V and J genes could be assigned. Using the TCRdist pipeline, a later analysis assigned CDR3 sequences along with most-parsimonious VDJ recombination scenarios. In a later analysis, each TCR beta chain was defined by its CDR3 amino acid sequence together with its V-gene family, and reads without a unique V-gene family were excluded. In a later analysis, around 600 highly shared, low-generation-probability nucleotide sequences were removed to address suspected cross-contamination and a sequencing artifact. In a later analysis, a clonal expansion index was calculated for each public chain from normalized within-repertoire ranks of inferred template counts. Generation probabilities in a later analysis came from a VDJ recombination model fitted to out-of-frame rearrangements, and those results were checked against IGoR. In a later analysis, hypergeometric tests were used to score TCR-TCR, TCR-HLA and TCR-CMV co-occurrence, with a repertoire-size bias correction applied to TCR pairs. False discovery rates were estimated in a later analysis by permuting HLA or CMV assignments 20 times. In a later analysis, co-occurring TCRs were grouped using DBSCAN, and TCRdist sequence similarity was added for clustering within HLA-allele-positive subsets. Repertoires with fewer than 30,000 or more than 120,000 public chains, plus five repertoires with anomalous nucleotide sharing, were excluded from co-occurrence clustering. In its TCRdb copy, this immuneACCESS table keeps in-frame sequences only and misses some clones. Where compared with another copy, unresolved V genes explain less than half of these, and the others have no known cause. V and J calls and clone size are copied from that table; D and trimming were computed from the DNA. For this sample there are 100,000 to 150,000 clones; 70% to 85% appear just once. The ten largest clones represent around 5.8% of the sample.

According to the germline V gene, CDR1 reads SGHVS and CDR2 reads FQNEAQ. Trimming costs V 5 bases and J 0 bases, and their ends lie 16 bases apart. There are 16 amino acids in the CDR3, from cysteine to phenylalanine inclusive. Just the 48-base CDR3 DNA is kept, in frame starting at base 1. Results the study describes overall, beyond this receptor: In vitro tests confirmed that a few of the cytomegalovirus-associated TCR beta chains recognize cytomegalovirus antigens. In a later analysis, several top co-occurrence clusters were reported to appear linked to parvovirus B19, influenza, CMV and Epstein-Barr virus. Because counts were too low, around 18 rarely observed V segments, including chromosome 9 orphons, were left out of the earlier analysis of 587 of the donors. The study listed approximately 150 TCR beta chains as associated with cytomegalovirus. Most TCR sequences were seen in very few donors, while some public TCRs were found in many individuals. In a later genetic analysis, fewer N-insertions in productive TCRs were reported among donors in an Asian-associated ancestry cluster than the approximately 630-donor mean. In a later genetic analysis, a missense DCLRE1C variant was associated with V-gene and J-gene trimming of TCR beta chains, and the association was replicated in an independent cohort. Because some donors lacked HLA typing at each locus, the association tests relied only on the typed subset. When HLA alleles, especially DR and DQ, strongly co-occurred, TCR associations were difficult to assign to individual alleles. In a later analysis, most CMV-associated TCR beta chains were found to appear HLA-restricted, with HLA associations seemingly driven largely by CMV exposure. Cytomegalovirus status was reported to be diagnosed by the classifier with high specificity and sensitivity in both the original and validation cohorts. At a false discovery rate of 0.05, a later analysis linked under 20,000 TCR beta sequences to specific HLA alleles. According to a later analysis, TCR association rates differed among HLA loci, with DRB1 alleles showing the most associated TCRs and HLA-C alleles showing the fewest. In an earlier analysis of a few hundred of the donors, most TCR beta V segments were observed in productive rearrangements about 90% or about 30% of the time, broadly matching IMGT annotations. Correlated functional status among segregating V segments might be attributable to linkage disequilibrium, but an unknown experimental factor could not be ruled out. The cohort was sequenced for TCR beta chains only, and without alpha or paired-chain data the features that could be detected were limited. The presence/absence analyses assumed that sequencing depth was roughly uniform across donors, and that assumption may not be true. The 87-base-pair reads could not distinguish some IMGT-functional V segments, including TRBV6-2 and TRBV6-3, so those segments were excluded. A cluster of highly shared sequence variants was judged likely to represent a technical artifact of the sequencing pipeline. According to the authors, the approach could potentially be generalized to other disease states and immunological phenotypes. A further reported finding was that TCR beta sequences accurately predicted the HLA-A and HLA-B alleles for most subjects in the first cohort. In a later analysis, HLA-associated TCR beta chains were found to be more clonally expanded and to have lower generation probabilities than equally common non-associated chains. For the cohort, immune exposure information was limited to CMV serostatus.

The cohort consisted of fewer than 700 healthy bone marrow donors. Cohort members were all nominally healthy when sampled, although unrecorded immune exposures were likely present. The donor tested CMV seropositive, placing the donor among the approximately 290 seropositive members of the cohort. A peripheral blood sample was provided by each donor, and peripheral blood mononuclear cells were used for TCR beta sequencing. Genomic DNA was extracted from the blood cell samples with the Qiagen DNeasy Blood Extraction Kit. The sequence links TRBV7-8 to TRBJ2-5; the best D guess is TRBD1, with 6 bases matching. The receptor was isolated from a man younger than 35 in good health and CMV-seropositive. The source material was PBMCs. For the CDR3, the sequence is CASSPALQGYQETQYF. Read as DNA, the sequence is TGTGCCAGCAGCCCCGCCCTTCAGGGGTACCAAGAGACCCAGTACTTC.